The TCR beta chain described here comes from a study of human T cells and chemical hapten exposure. Study at large: A roughly 2 cm by roughly 2 cm inner upper arm patch received 2% DPC for sensitization. Readings were taken at 6 days from patch tests that had applied 0.01% DPC to the upper back. The scalp of each patient received a weekly diphenylcyclopropenone dose for the full roughly 26-week study. Per-sample TCR yield variation was attributed mainly to small pooled library volume differences.

From the RACE reads, TCRdb called clonotypes with MiXCR, one entry per CDR3 protein. Of about 41,000 distinct CDR3 sequences listed, 4% are singletons. The time point is: patch test 1, 2 weeks after DPC sensitization. Treatment indicated: therapeutic diphenylcyclopropenone sensitization with weekly scalp DPC. Whole blood that had not been fractionated was the source of extracted total RNA. The sample holds many counts of this clonotype. V was cut by 3 bases and J by 1 base, with 12 bases left in between. This CDR3 spans 15 amino acids. Germline CDR1 MDHEN, CDR2 SYDVKM. The sequence was obtained from a man aged 50 or older with alopecia areata. Some clones in this sample may be carry-over from other donors' samples. Sequencing used whole blood, obtained in connection with sensitization to the hapten diphenylcyclopropenone (DPC). V and J are TRBV28 and TRBJ2-5; D call uncertain. The CDR3 reads CASSFGRSFQETQYF. The CDR3 DNA reads as TGTGCCAGCAGTTTTGGCAGAAGCTTCCAAGAGACCCAGTACTTC.